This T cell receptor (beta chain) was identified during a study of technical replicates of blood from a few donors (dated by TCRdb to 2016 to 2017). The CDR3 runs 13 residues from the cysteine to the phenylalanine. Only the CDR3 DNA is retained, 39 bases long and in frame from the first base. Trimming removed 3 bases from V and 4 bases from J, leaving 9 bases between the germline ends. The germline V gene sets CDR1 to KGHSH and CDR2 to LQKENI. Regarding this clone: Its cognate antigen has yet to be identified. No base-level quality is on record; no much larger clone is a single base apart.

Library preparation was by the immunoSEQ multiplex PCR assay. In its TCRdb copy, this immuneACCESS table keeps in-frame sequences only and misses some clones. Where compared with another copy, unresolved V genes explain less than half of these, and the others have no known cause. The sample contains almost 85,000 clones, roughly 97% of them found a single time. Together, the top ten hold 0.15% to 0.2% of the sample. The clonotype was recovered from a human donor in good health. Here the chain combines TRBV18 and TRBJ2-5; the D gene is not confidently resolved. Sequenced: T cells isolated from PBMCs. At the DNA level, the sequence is TGTGCCAGCTCACCGAATATTAGAGAGACCCAGTACTTC. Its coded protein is CASSPNIRETQYF.